These 32 T cell receptor beta chains originate from one sample sequenced in a study of regulatory T cells in long-lasting Graves disease. According to the study, TCR beta libraries were built with iRepertoire HTBI primers and CDR3-region Arm-PCR. TCRdb passed the multiplex PCR reads through MiXCR, listing each CDR3 protein once. The sample yields about 460,000 distinct CDR3 sequences, 11% to 15% seen once. Time point defined: newly diagnosed GD, antithyroid drugs for less than 3 months. From RNA extracted from PBMCs, the TCR library was made. The data also belong to a second study, concerning T cells in Graves' hyperthyroidism and ophthalmopathy.

The sequenced sample was peripheral blood mononuclear cells (PBMCs), obtained at new diagnosis, from a patient treated with antithyroid drugs. Every receptor here comes from a woman aged 45-60 years with Graves disease.

This clonotype came up many times. The CDR3 reads CSAQTSGRILDTQYF. CDR3 nucleotides: TGCAGTGCCCAGACTAGCGGGCGGATTTTGGATACGCAGTATTTT. This chain links TRBV20-1 with TRBJ2-3; 10 nucleotides agree with TRBD2. The trim removed 6 bases at V and 6 bases at J, leaving 12 bases unmatched. Germline CDR1 DFQATT, CDR2 SNEGSKA (reference sequence). The CDR3 spans 15 residues.

The chain recombines TRBV30 with TRBJ2-7; tentatively, D is TRBD1 (7 bases). Trimming cost V 1 base and J 2 bases, with 9 bases left between them. The CDR3 spans 13 residues. CDR1 GTSNPN and CDR2 SVGIG come from the germline V gene (reference sequence). CDR3 sequence: CAWSAGGPYEQYF. The CDR3 DNA follows: TGTGCCTGGAGTGCAGGGGGGCCCTACGAGCAGTACTTC.

This clonotype was counted many times. V usage is TRBV7-2 and J usage is TRBJ2-3, with 12 positions matching TRBD2. The germline V gene encodes CDR1 SGHTA and CDR2 FQGNSA. V dropped 5 bases and J dropped 3; count of bases not matched to a gene: 6. The CDR3 consists of 16 residues. CDR3 residues: CASSHPLAGGTDTQYF. The CDR3, as DNA: TGTGCCAGCAGCCACCCACTAGCGGGAGGTACAGATACGCAGTATTTT. Variable domain in full (rest from reference TRBV7-2 and TRBJ2-3): GAGVSQSPSNKVTEKGKDVELRCDPISGHTALYWYRQSLGQGLEFLIYFQGNSAPDKSGLPSDRFSAERTGGSVSTLTIQRTQQEDSAVYLCASSHPLAGGTDTQYFGPGTRLTVL.

This clonotype occurred many times. The chain links TRBV28 to TRBJ2-5, with D perhaps matching TRBD1 (5 bases). Germline V gives CDR1 MDHEN, CDR2 SYDVKM. Deletions cut 7 bases from V and 0 bases from J, with 24 bases between. The CDR3 has 18 residues. As DNA, the CDR3 is TGTGCCAGCATCCCAACTCTCCGACAGACCCAGTACCAAGAGACCCAGTACTTC. Translated: CASIPTLRQTQYQETQYF.

J is TRBJ2-7 and V is TRBV29-1; D uncertain. The germline gives CDR1 SQVTM, CDR2 ANQGSEA. The CDR3 runs to 12 residues. The V and J ends lost 5 bases and 0 bases respectively, with 8 bases between them. DNA of the CDR3: TGCAGCGTTTTGGTCAGCTCCTACGAGCAGTACTTC. It specifies CSVLVSSYEQYF.

In its sample, this clonotype was seen many times. The chain recombines TRBV6-2 or TRBV6-3 with TRBJ2-2, with 10 bases matching TRBD1. Germline CDR1 is MNHEY and CDR2 is SVGEGT. Trimming at V came to 0 bases and at J to 7 bases, leaving 5 bases not matched to a gene. The CDR3 covers 16 residues. CDR3 coding DNA: TGTGCCAGCAGTTACTCGACAGGGGGCCCTATCGGGGAGCTGTTTTTT. Residues: CASSYSTGGPIGELFF.

The V and J genes are TRBV20-1 and TRBJ2-1; 9 bases agree with TRBD2. V shed 4 bases, J shed 5 bases, and the junction held 9 bases outside the gene matches. The CDR3 totals 15 residues. Germline V gene lookup returns CDR1 DFQATT and CDR2 SNEGSKA (reference sequence). CDR3 DNA: TGCAGTGCTAAAGTACCGGGACTAGCCAACAATGAGCAGTTCTTC. Translating gives CSAKVPGLANNEQFF.

This clonotype was detected only a few times. The V gene is TRBV20-1, the J gene TRBJ2-5; 11 bases map to TRBD2. Germline CDR1 reads DFQATT; CDR2 reads SNEGSKA (reference sequence). V lost 3 bases, J lost 1 base, and 7 bases stayed unmatched. This CDR3 is 16 amino acids long. CDR3 amino acids: CSASSPSGGTQETQYF. In nucleotides, the CDR3 is TGCAGTGCTAGTTCGCCTAGCGGGGGGACCCAAGAGACCCAGTACTTC.

This clonotype was observed many times. This chain uses TRBV28 with TRBJ1-1; 7 bases are shared with TRBD1. The CDR3 covers 13 residues. Losses at the gene ends were 6 bases for V and 4 bases for J; bases not matched to a gene: 5. Germline lookup yields CDR1 MDHEN and CDR2 SYDVKM. This chain's CDR3 is CASRPGTVTEAFF. For the CDR3, the DNA is TGTGCCAGCAGGCCAGGGACAGTCACTGAAGCTTTCTTT.

The chain joins TRBV2 to TRBJ2-5; 10 positions agree with TRBD1. CDR3 size: 15 residues. Losses at the gene ends were 6 bases for V and 2 bases for J; bases not matched to a gene: 6. CDR1 is SNHLY and CDR2 is FYNNEI in the germline V gene. The CDR3 coding sequence is TGTGCCAGCAGGGAAAGGACAGGGGGGCAAGAGACCCAGTACTTC. It is translated as CASRERTGGQETQYF.

The chain combines TRBV20-1 with TRBJ2-1; D is ambiguous. Germline CDR1 DFQATT, CDR2 SNEGSKA (reference sequence). The CDR3 is made up of 13 amino acids. V lost 3 bases and J lost 3, with 9 bases in between. DNA for the CDR3: TGCAGTGCTAGGGGAATTAACTACAATGAGCAGTTCTTC. This sequence encodes CSARGINYNEQFF.

Regarding this clonotype: An end of the junction does not agree with germline; a read error may underlie this. The rearrangement uses TRBV25-1 and TRBJ1-2, with D uncertain. Germline values: CDR1 MGHDK, CDR2 SYGVNS. CDR3 length: 12 amino acids. The CDR3 sequence: CASSDYTEHLAF. The DNA of the CDR3 is TGTGCCAGCAGTGACTATACAGAGCACCTCGCCTTC.

This clonotype was counted ten times or more. The chain joins TRBV6-2 or TRBV6-3 to TRBJ2-1; D may be TRBD2 (5 bases). The CDR3 spans 14 residues. Germline values: CDR1 MNHEY, CDR2 SVGEGT. Trimming took off 10 bases at V and 0 bases at J, with 13 bases between the two ends. CDR3 region: CATPSGSSYNEQFF. The DNA for the CDR3 is TGTGCCACCCCTTCGGGGTCCTCCTACAATGAGCAGTTCTTC.

The V gene is TRBV6-4, the J gene TRBJ2-1, with TRBD2 matching 12 bases. The CDR3 spans 14 residues. V lost 5 bases to trimming and J lost 9 bases; unmatched junction nucleotides: 5. From germline, CDR1 is MRHNA and CDR2 SNTAGT. This CDR3 is CASSRLAGVSEQFF. CDR3 nucleotides: TGTGCCAGCAGTCGACTAGCGGGAGTGAGTGAGCAGTTCTTC.

A few counts support this clonotype. V and J are TRBV6-2 or TRBV6-3 and TRBJ2-1; 10 nucleotides agree with TRBD2. The CDR3 runs 15 residues. The ends lost 8 bases at V and 4 bases at J; junction bases unmatched: 8. Germline CDR1 reads MNHEY; CDR2 reads SVGEGT. The CDR3 sequence is CASQKRTSGYNEQFF. DNA of the CDR3: TGTGCCAGCCAAAAAAGGACTAGCGGTTACAATGAGCAGTTCTTC.

This clonotype was seen repeatedly, ten times or more. The V call is TRBV2, the J call TRBJ1-4; 7 bases agree with TRBD1. Germline lookup yields CDR1 SNHLY and CDR2 FYNNEI. CDR3 size: 14 residues. V shed 4 bases, J shed 7 bases, and the junction held 6 bases outside the gene matches. The CDR3 sequence: CASSGQGPFEKLFF. The CDR3 bases are TGTGCCAGCAGTGGACAGGGCCCCTTTGAAAAACTGTTTTTT.

There are many counts of this clonotype. The chain couples TRBV27 to TRBJ2-7; TRBD1 matches at 7 bases. Germline lookup yields CDR1 MNHEY and CDR2 SMNVEV (reference sequence). The length of the CDR3 is 13 residues. With 4 bases clipped from V and 4 bases from J, the junction kept 4 bases outside the gene matches. The CDR3 loop reads CASSSDRVYEQYF. In nucleotides, the CDR3 is TGTGCCAGCAGTTCCGACAGGGTATACGAGCAGTACTTC.

Ten or more counts support this clonotype. V gene TRBV7-2 combines with J gene TRBJ2-7; D is possibly TRBD1 (6 bases). Looked up from germline, CDR1 is SGHTA and CDR2 is FQGNSA. The ends were cut back, 5 bases at V and 4 bases at J, with 12 bases in the middle. The CDR3 has 13 residues. The CDR3 protein is CASSPTGRYEQYF. As DNA, the CDR3 is TGTGCCAGCAGCCCCACAGGGCGGTACGAGCAGTACTTC.

In this sample, this clonotype turned up a few times. This rearrangement joins TRBV6-1 to TRBJ2-2; 9 bases are shared with TRBD1. CDR1 and CDR2 from the germline V gene are MNHNS and SASEGT. J lost 1 base, V lost 6 bases, and 15 bases had no gene match. The CDR3 is 19 residues long. The CDR3 spells CASRLGTGRAEVNTGELFF. CDR3 coding DNA: TGTGCCAGCAGATTGGGGACAGGGAGGGCGGAAGTGAACACCGGGGAGCTGTTTTTT.

This clonotype was observed a handful of times. This chain connects TRBV10-3 to TRBJ1-2; 8 nucleotides match TRBD1. J lost 3 bases, V lost 3 bases, and 12 bases had no gene match. Per the germline V gene, CDR1 is ENHRY and CDR2 is SYGVKD. The CDR3 is 17 residues long. CDR3 sequence reads: CAISEESRGHVYYGYTF. As DNA, the CDR3 is TGTGCCATCAGTGAAGAATCCAGGGGGCACGTATACTATGGCTACACCTTC.

This clonotype was counted at least ten times. The chain joins TRBV6-2 or TRBV6-3 to TRBJ2-5; 12 bases map to TRBD2. Germline trimming cut 1 base from V and 4 bases from J; bases unmatched to any gene: 7. Germline V gives CDR1 MNHEY, CDR2 SVGEGT. The CDR3 extends over 17 amino acids. CDR3 DNA sequence: TGTGCCAGCAGTTACTTCCCGACTAGCGGGAGAGTAGAGACCCAGTACTTC. This translates into CASSYFPTSGRVETQYF.

This clonotype was observed at least ten times. The chain recombines TRBV6-5 with TRBJ2-1, with 7 bases that match TRBD2. The length of the CDR3 is 17 residues. Germline assignment: CDR1 MNHEY and CDR2 SVGAGI. The V segment lost 3 bases and the J segment 0 bases; nucleotides outside the gene matches: 8. The CDR3 region has the DNA TGTGCCAGCAGTTATTACCGGGGCGGGAGCTCCTACAATGAGCAGTTCTTC. Residues: CASSYYRGGSSYNEQFF.

This clonotype was detected a few times. The chain has TRBV7-9 and TRBJ2-1, with 9 nucleotides matching TRBD2. CDR1 and CDR2 from the germline V gene are SEHNR and FQNEAQ (reference sequence). The V and J ends lost 6 bases and 9 bases, in that order; junction bases with no gene match: 9. This CDR3 has 14 residues. The chain's CDR3 is CASRGLASTGEQFF. CDR3 bases: TGTGCCAGCAGGGGACTAGCCAGTACTGGTGAGCAGTTCTTC. The whole variable domain, remainder taken from reference TRBV7-9 and TRBJ2-1, is DTGVSQNPRHKITKRGQNVTFRCDPISEHNRLYWYRQTLGQGPEFLTYFQNEAQLEKSRLLSDRFSAERPKGSFSTLEIQRTEQGDSAMYLCASRGLASTGEQFFGPGTRLTVL.

This clonotype came up a few times. The chain uses TRBV28 and TRBJ1-6, with 8 bases aligning to TRBD1. Trimming cost V 3 bases and J 3 bases; bases outside gene matches: 4. CDR3 length equals 16 residues. Per germline, CDR1 MDHEN and CDR2 SYDVKM. CDR3 nucleotides: TGTGCCAGCAGTTTTCACAGGGGGGGCTATAATTCACCCCTCCACTTT. Residues: CASSFHRGGYNSPLHF. The full variable domain, completed using reference TRBV28 and TRBJ1-6, is DVKVTQSSRYLVKRTGEKVFLECVQDMDHENMFWYRQDPGLGLRLIYFSYDVKMKEKGDIPEGYSVSREKKERFSLILESASTNQTSMYLCASSFHRGGYNSPLHFGNGTRLTVT.

The sample holds many counts of this clonotype. The V gene is TRBV7-3, the J gene TRBJ2-1, with 9 bases lining up with TRBD2. This CDR3 is built from 15 residues. V lost 2 bases and J lost 6; bases outside the gene matches: 5. Germline lookup yields CDR1 SGHTA and CDR2 FQGTGA. The CDR3 reads CASSLGLAGRNEQFF. DNA for the CDR3: TGTGCCAGCAGCTTAGGGCTAGCGGGACGCAATGAGCAGTTCTTC.

This clonotype was detected a few times. The genes are TRBV5-4 and TRBJ2-1; 13 bases agree with TRBD2. The CDR3 consists of 15 residues. After removal of 4 bases from V and 9 bases from J, the junction contained 7 bases not matched to a gene. Germline lookup yields CDR1 SGHNT and CDR2 YYREEE (reference sequence). The chain's CDR3 is CASSRGLAGESEQFF. In nucleotides, the CDR3 is TGTGCCAGCAGCCGAGGACTAGCGGGAGAGAGTGAGCAGTTCTTC.

This clonotype was observed many times. This chain connects TRBV3-1 to TRBJ2-7, with D unresolved. Germline values: CDR1 LGHDT, CDR2 YNNKEL (reference sequence). The CDR3 is 15 amino acids. V shed 0 bases and J shed 6 bases, with 15 bases lying between them. The CDR3 protein is CASSQDMTGPGEQYF. CDR3 sequence (DNA): TGTGCCAGCAGCCAAGATATGACTGGGCCCGGCGAGCAGTACTTC.

This clonotype was counted ten times or more. The chain uses TRBV24-1 and TRBJ1-1; D unclear. The CDR3 is made up of 13 amino acids. Germline V gives CDR1 KGHDR, CDR2 SFDVKD. V lost 0 bases, J lost 4 bases, and 5 bases lay in between. The CDR3 DNA reads TGTGCCACCAGTGATTTGGAGGGCACTGAAGCTTTCTTT. Protein sequence: CATSDLEGTEAFF.

This clonotype was observed at least ten times. The CDR3 reads CASSTGTVQETQYF. The CDR3, as DNA: TGTGCCAGCAGCACAGGGACGGTCCAAGAGACCCAGTACTTC. The rearrangement links TRBV7-3 to TRBJ2-5, with D perhaps TRBD1 (6 bases). V was shortened by 5 bases and J by 1 base, with 11 bases between the two germline ends. There are 14 residues in the CDR3. The V gene's germline CDR1 is SGHTA and CDR2 FQGTGA. Full variable domain (remainder filled in from reference TRBV7-3 and TRBJ2-5): GAGVSQTPSNKVTEKGKYVELRCDPISGHTALYWYRQSLGQGPEFLIYFQGTGAADDSGLPNDRFFAVRPEGSVSTLKIQRTERGDSAVYLCASSTGTVQETQYFGPGTRLLVL.

Ten or more counts support this clonotype. This sequence joins TRBV5-1 and TRBJ2-7; D gene unclear. The CDR3 contains 14 residues. The V gene lost 3 bases and the J gene lost 1 base, with 11 bases spanning the gap. Germline CDR1 SGHRS, CDR2 YFSETQ. CDR3 loop: CASSSPWQSYEQYF. Written as DNA, the CDR3 is TGCGCCAGCAGCTCCCCCTGGCAGTCCTACGAGCAGTACTTC.

This chain uses TRBV6-2 or TRBV6-3 with TRBJ2-1; TRBD2 matches at 7 bases. CDR1 is MNHEY and CDR2 is SVGEGT in the germline V gene. J lost 0 bases, V lost 6 bases, and 8 bases had no gene match. This CDR3 region has 16 residues. CDR3 sequence reads: CASRGGSSSSYNEQFF. The CDR3 coding sequence is TGTGCCAGCAGGGGCGGGAGTTCGAGCTCCTACAATGAGCAGTTCTTC.

This clonotype has ten or more counts. The genes are TRBV3-1 and TRBJ2-5, with D maybe TRBD2 (6 bases). V was shortened by 7 bases and J by 4 bases, with 10 bases between the two germline ends. There are 12 residues in the CDR3. Germline CDR1 LGHDT, CDR2 YNNKEL (reference sequence). Written as DNA, the CDR3 is TGTGCCAGCATCCATAGCGGAGAGACCCAGTACTTC. Translated: CASIHSGETQYF.